These T cell receptor beta chains were read from a single sample in a study of CD8 T cells in Susac syndrome. TCRdb used MiXCR to reprocess the immunoSEQ multiplex PCR reads, holding one entry per CDR3 protein. The sample has about 180,000 distinct CDR3 sequences, 85% to 95% seen once. What was sequenced was CD8+ T cells from PBMCs. The receptors were sampled from a human donor with multiple sclerosis. CDR3s include the opening cysteine and the closing phenylalanine or tryptophan. The order of the fields is J gene, clone size, D gene, V gene, CDR3 protein, CDR3 DNA. The D gene is left open where the match is weak. Clone size is stated in some rows and not others, as once, few, many or a class when expanded.

TRBJ1-1,.,.,TRBV14,CASSQESYTEAFF,TGTGCCAGCAGCCAAGAGTCTTACACTGAAGCTTTCTTT
TRBJ2-2,.,TRBD1,TRBV7-6,CASSLVSQGVDTGELFF,TGTGCCAGCAGCTTAGTGTCCCAGGGGGTCGACACCGGGGAGCTGTTTTTT
TRBJ1-1,.,.,TRBV3-1,CASSQDPYQNTEAFF,TGTGCCAGCAGCCAAGATCCTTACCAGAACACTGAAGCTTTCTTT
TRBJ1-2,.,.,TRBV6-1,CASSEWTVWDGYTF,TGTGCCAGCAGTGAGTGGACAGTGTGGGATGGCTACACCTTC
TRBJ2-7,.,.,TRBV20-1,CSASFGFSYEQYF,TGCAGTGCTAGCTTCGGGTTTTCCTACGAGCAGTACTTC
TRBJ2-3,.,TRBD2,TRBV12-3/TRBV12-4,CASSRTSGLNTDTQYF,TGTGCCAGCAGTAGGACTAGCGGGCTTAACACAGATACGCAGTATTTT
TRBJ1-2,.,.,TRBV3-1,CASSQIAGDYGYTF,TGTGCCAGCAGCCAAATCGCAGGGGATTATGGCTACACCTTC
TRBJ1-5,few,.,TRBV27,CASSQGNQPQHF,TGTGCCAGCAGTCAAGGCAATCAGCCCCAGCATTTT
TRBJ2-1,.,TRBD1,TRBV9,CASSEAGTGINEQFF,TGTGCCAGCAGCGAAGCCGGGACAGGGATCAATGAGCAGTTCTTC
TRBJ1-1,.,.,TRBV6-5,CASSYSTGEFGTEAFF,TGTGCCAGCAGTTACTCGACTGGAGAATTTGGCACTGAAGCTTTCTTT
TRBJ2-3,.,.,TRBV2,CASSEALQVSFNTQYF,TGTGCCAGCAGTGAAGCGCTTCAGGTCAGCTTCAATACGCAGTATTTT
TRBJ2-6,.,TRBD2,TRBV3-1,CASSRTGLAYESPGANVLTF,TGTGCCAGCAGCCGGACTGGACTAGCGTACGAGTCCCCTGGGGCCAACGTCCTGACTTTC
TRBJ2-2,.,.,TRBV29-1,CSVDNGGANTGELFF,TGCAGCGTTGATAACGGGGGCGCAAACACCGGGGAGCTGTTTTTT
TRBJ1-2,.,.,TRBV7-9,CASSLAGVGSDYGYTF,TGTGCCAGCAGCTTAGCTGGGGTGGGTTCGGACTATGGCTACACCTTC
TRBJ2-7,.,TRBD2,TRBV6-5,CASSYGRGRGDEQYF,TGTGCCAGCAGTTACGGACGCGGGAGGGGTGACGAGCAGTACTTC
TRBJ2-1,.,TRBD1,TRBV7-9,CASSPLDRVRGEQFF,TGTGCCAGCAGCCCGCTGGACAGGGTGAGAGGTGAGCAGTTCTTC
TRBJ2-4,.,TRBD1,TRBV12-3/TRBV12-4,CASSPSAGGNRDIQYF,TGTGCCAGCAGTCCATCTGCAGGGGGCAATAGGGACATTCAGTACTTC
TRBJ2-3,.,.,TRBV13,CASSSQFEDTQYF,TGTGCCAGCAGCTCCCAATTCGAAGATACGCAGTATTTT
TRBJ2-1,.,.,TRBV11-2,CASSLVGNNEQFF,TGTGCCAGCAGCTTAGTGGGAAACAATGAGCAGTTCTTC
TRBJ2-7,.,.,TRBV7-9,CASSLGGGATYEQYF,TGTGCCAGCAGCTTAGGCGGCGGGGCCACCTACGAGCAGTACTTC
TRBJ2-7,.,TRBD1,TRBV20-1,CSAAGTGLLSPYEQYF,TGCAGTGCTGCCGGGACAGGGTTGTTAAGCCCCTACGAGCAGTACTTC
TRBJ2-4,.,.,TRBV28,CASIGRPRKNIQYF,TGTGCCAGCATCGGTCGGCCGAGGAAAAACATTCAGTACTTC
TRBJ1-1,.,.,TRBV7-8,CASSLAPASALEGNTEAFF,TGTGCCAGCAGCTTAGCCCCAGCCTCCGCACTCGAAGGGAACACTGAAGCTTTCTTT
TRBJ2-3,.,.,TRBV18,CASSPSGGADTQYF,TGTGCCAGCTCACCGTCCGGAGGGGCAGATACGCAGTATTTT
TRBJ2-1,.,.,TRBV29-1,CSVEAWGLRVRGRLRGANEQFF,TGCAGCGTGGAAGCCTGGGGTCTTCGGGTTCGCGGGCGCCTCCGCGGGGCCAATGAGCAGTTCTTC
TRBJ2-1,.,.,TRBV29-1,CSVGSTGNEQFF,TGCAGCGTTGGTTCCACGGGCAATGAGCAGTTCTTC
TRBJ2-7,.,.,TRBV15,CATSSEGRGYEQYF,TGTGCCACCAGCAGCGAGGGACGAGGCTACGAGCAGTACTTC
TRBJ2-5,.,TRBD2,TRBV20-1,CSAALAGEWGETQYF,TGCAGTGCAGCACTAGCGGGAGAGTGGGGAGAGACCCAGTACTTC
TRBJ2-7,.,TRBD2,TRBV20-1,CSALGSTSGISYEQYF,TGCAGTGCCCTAGGGAGTACTAGCGGGATTTCCTACGAGCAGTACTTC
TRBJ2-7,.,.,TRBV24-1,CATRGGARGFYEQYF,TGTGCCACCAGAGGAGGAGCGAGGGGATTTTACGAGCAGTACTTC
TRBJ2-1,.,.,TRBV5-1,CASSESLAREQFF,TGCGCCAGCAGCGAATCTCTAGCGCGTGAGCAGTTCTTC
TRBJ2-3,.,TRBD2,TRBV28,CASTLLAGRREDTQYF,TGTGCCAGCACCTTACTAGCGGGCCGAAGGGAGGATACGCAGTATTTT
TRBJ2-3,once,TRBD1,TRBV5-1,CASSFPGQGSTDTQYF,TGCGCCAGCAGCTTTCCGGGACAGGGTAGCACAGATACGCAGTATTTT
TRBJ1-4,once,TRBD1,TRBV27,CASSDRGDRGEKLFF,TGTGCCAGCAGTGACCGAGGGGACAGGGGTGAAAAACTGTTTTTT
TRBJ2-7,few,.,TRBV12-3/TRBV12-4,CASSLDRVTYEQYF,TGTGCCAGCAGTTTAGACAGGGTAACCTACGAGCAGTACTTC
TRBJ2-1,.,TRBD1,TRBV27,CASSEPGQGNNEQFF,TGTGCCAGCAGTGAACCGGGACAGGGGAACAATGAGCAGTTCTTC
TRBJ1-6,.,.,TRBV3-1,CASSQPIGPNSPLHF,TGTGCCAGCAGCCAACCGATAGGACCCAATTCACCCCTCCACTTT
TRBJ2-1,.,.,TRBV4-1,CASSQEGDAYNEQFF,TGCGCCAGCAGCCAAGAGGGTGACGCCTACAATGAGCAGTTCTTC
TRBJ1-2,.,.,TRBV20-1,CSANYGDTF,TGCAGTGCCAACTATGGCGACACCTTC
TRBJ1-2,.,TRBD1,TRBV11-1,CASSAPRGSPSGQGFVHGYTF,TGTGCCAGCAGCGCTCCACGCGGTTCTCCAAGCGGACAGGGTTTCGTCCATGGCTACACCTTC
TRBJ2-7,.,.,TRBV20-1,CSARWQASYEQYF,TGCAGTGCTAGATGGCAGGCCTCCTACGAGCAGTACTTC
TRBJ2-7,.,.,TRBV11-2,CASSLPPRIPYEQYF,TGTGCCAGCAGCTTACCCCCAAGGATCCCCTACGAGCAGTACTTC
TRBJ1-5,.,.,TRBV27,CASSSSTLNQPQHF,.
TRBJ2-7,.,.,TRBV11-2,CASSLEVLPYEQYF,TGTGCCAGCAGCTTAGAGGTCCTACCGTACGAGCAGTACTTC
TRBJ2-1,.,TRBD2,TRBV14,CASSRTSGRKFF,TGTGCCAGCAGCCGGACTAGCGGGAGGAAGTTCTTC
TRBJ2-7,.,.,TRBV2,CASSEGPGTYEQYF,TGTGCCAGCAGTGAAGGTCCAGGGACCTACGAGCAGTACTTC
TRBJ2-2,.,TRBD2,TRBV6-2/TRBV6-3,CASSSSGGNTGELFF,TGTGCCAGCAGTTCAAGCGGGGGGAACACCGGGGAGCTGTTTTTT
TRBJ2-7,.,.,TRBV29-1,CSVDIGGSTDEQYF,TGCAGCGTTGACATTGGGGGCTCGACGGACGAGCAGTACTTC
TRBJ2-7,once,.,TRBV9,CASSVNPRTHYEQYF,TGTGCCAGCAGCGTAAACCCCCGTACGCACTACGAGCAGTACTTC
TRBJ2-7,few,TRBD1,TRBV9,CASSPGQGVAYEQYF,TGTGCCAGCAGCCCCGGGCAGGGGGTCGCCTACGAGCAGTACTTC
TRBJ2-7,.,TRBD2,TRBV27,CASSSGTSGVYEQYF,TGTGCCAGCAGTTCAGGGACTAGCGGAGTTTACGAGCAGTACTTC
TRBJ2-1,.,TRBD2,TRBV7-8,CASSAENAGAAYNEQFF,TGTGCCAGCAGCGCGGAGAACGCGGGAGCCGCTTACAATGAGCAGTTCTTC
TRBJ1-1,.,TRBD1,TRBV7-9,CASSSGTGELAEAFF,TGTGCCAGCAGCTCAGGTACAGGGGAACTTGCTGAAGCTTTCTTT
TRBJ2-1,.,.,TRBV9,CASSVVDRPRYNEQFF,TGTGCCAGCAGCGTAGTTGACCGCCCACGCTACAATGAGCAGTTCTTC
TRBJ2-4,.,TRBD1,TRBV11-2,CASSSRQGADIQYF,TGTGCCAGCAGCTCCAGACAGGGGGCTGACATTCAGTACTTC
TRBJ2-1,.,.,TRBV30,CAWSTLREKEQFF,TGTGCCTGGAGTACACTCCGGGAGAAGGAGCAGTTCTTC
TRBJ1-5,.,.,TRBV3-1,CASSQCQPQHF,TGTGCCAGCAGCCAATGTCAGCCCCAGCATTTT
TRBJ1-2,.,TRBD1,TRBV7-8,CASSERDSLRGGYTF,TGTGCCAGCAGCGAACGGGACAGTCTTCGGGGAGGCTACACCTTC
TRBJ2-1,once,.,TRBV24-1,CATSVSDNEQFF,TGTGCCACCAGTGTAAGTGACAATGAGCAGTTCTTC
TRBJ2-5,.,.,TRBV12-5,CASGPDGLQETQYF,TGTGCTAGTGGCCCAGACGGTCTCCAAGAGACCCAGTACTTC